This entry concerns a single T cell receptor (beta chain). What it binds is unknown. The data stem from a study of cytomegalovirus exposure and HLA in healthy donors. Study-wide findings and caveats: Most TCR sequences showed up rarely, but some public TCRs showed up in many donors. Upon later analysis, HLA-associated TCR beta chains proved more clonally expanded than other, equally common chains.

Germline lookup yields CDR1 SQVTM and CDR2 ANQGSEA. V lost 4 bases, J lost 3 bases, and 11 bases lay in between. This CDR3 comprises 13 residues. Both 60 Vbeta primers and 13 Jbeta primers went into the PCR. Sequencing was performed with immunoSEQ multiplex PCR; in TCRdb, only in-frame clones are kept and a portion is missing. The data show 70,000 to 95,000 clones, 75% seen once. Material for sequencing was PBMCs. The receptor's source is a man aged 40-49 years in good health and CMV-seronegative. This chain connects TRBV29-1 to TRBJ2-3; D is perhaps TRBD1 (5 bases). In DNA, the CDR3 is TGCAGCGTTGGGCAAGGGGCAACAGATACGCAGTATTTT. Residues: CSVGQGATDTQYF.